A single sample gave rise to the 25 T cell receptor beta chains below, sequenced in a study of T cells in Graves' hyperthyroidism and ophthalmopathy. Amplified regions were TCR beta CDR3 sequences from RNA transcripts. A set of HTBI primers served as the primers for a first-round RT-PCR of the TCR CDR3. TCRdb reprocessed the multiplex PCR reads with MiXCR, giving one entry per CDR3 protein. The repertoire holds roughly 530,000 distinct CDR3 sequences, with more than 15% as singletons. Sequences were obtained from blood. The source is a woman aged 18-29 years with Graves' ophthalmopathy.

This clonotype was found a few times. This chain joins TRBV19 and TRBJ1-2, with 8 bases that match TRBD1. This CDR3 comprises 16 residues. Looked up from germline, CDR1 is LNHDA and CDR2 is SQIVND (reference sequence). V was pared by 5 bases and J by 8 bases, with 16 bases of the junction left unmatched. This CDR3 is CASSSGRRDRPYGYTF. Written as DNA, the CDR3 is TGTGCCAGTAGTTCCGGACGGCGGGACAGGCCCTACGGCTACACCTTC.

This clonotype showed up just a few times. The genes are TRBV7-9 and TRBJ1-1, with D tentatively TRBD1 (6 bases). The CDR3 is made up of 14 amino acids. Germline lookup yields CDR1 SEHNR and CDR2 FQNEAQ (reference sequence). Trimming took 7 bases from V and 1 from J, leaving 13 bases between them. This CDR3 reads CASTNLGANTEAFF. In nucleotides, the CDR3 is TGTGCCAGCACCAATCTGGGGGCGAACACTGAAGCTTTCTTT.

This clonotype was detected only a few times. The rearrangement uses TRBV4-2 and TRBJ2-1; TRBD2 matches at 7 bases. Germline V gives CDR1 LGHNA, CDR2 YNFKEQ. The CDR3 is made up of 16 amino acids. V lost 2 bases and J lost 0; bases outside the gene matches: 4. The CDR3 reads CASSQTAGSSYNEQFF. Written as DNA, the CDR3 is TGTGCCAGCAGCCAAACAGCGGGGAGCTCCTACAATGAGCAGTTCTTC.

In its sample, this clonotype was seen many times. The chain uses TRBV28 and TRBJ2-7; no clear D gene. Germline V CDR1 and CDR2: MDHEN, SYDVKM. The V and J ends lost 2 bases and 2 bases respectively, with 7 bases between them. This CDR3 comprises 13 residues. CDR3 loop: CASSLVAPYEQYF. CDR3 sequence (DNA): TGTGCCAGCAGTTTAGTGGCGCCCTACGAGCAGTACTTC.

In its sample, this clonotype was seen many times. This chain connects TRBV11-2 to TRBJ2-3, with D tentatively TRBD2 (6 bases). The CDR3 covers 18 residues. CDR1 is SGHAT, CDR2 FQNNGV, per germline. The V end was cut by 0 bases, the J end by 4 bases, with 20 bases between. In DNA, the CDR3 is TGTGCCAGCAGCTTAGATCTAGCCGGCGGGGTGACTTCAGATACGCAGTATTTT. This codes for CASSLDLAGGVTSDTQYF.

Comments on this clonotype: Because it lacks the conserved phenylalanine or tryptophan at the end, this CDR3 is likely a read error. The rearrangement links TRBV4-1 to TRBJ2-7; 11 bases align to TRBD2. V lost 0 bases, J lost 2 bases, and 6 bases stayed unmatched. Germline assignment: CDR1 MGHRA and CDR2 YSYEKL. CDR3 length equals 17 residues. CDR3 residues: CASSQDPLAGGTYEQYS. The CDR3 DNA sequence: TGCGCCAGCAGCCAAGACCCCCTAGCGGGAGGTACCTACGAGCAGTACTCC.

This clonotype was seen more than once but under ten times. The chain employs TRBV6-1 and TRBJ1-1; D call uncertain. Trimming removed 3 bases at V and 8 bases at J, with 7 bases between. The CDR3 is 11 residues long. From germline, CDR1 is MNHNS and CDR2 SASEGT. CDR3 region: CASSDTAEAFF. The CDR3 DNA reads TGTGCCAGCAGTGACACGGCAGAAGCTTTCTTT.

This clonotype was found many times. The V gene is TRBV12-3 or TRBV12-4, the J gene TRBJ2-1; 10 nucleotides match TRBD1. This CDR3 is 16 amino acids long. V shed 5 bases and J 3 bases; nucleotides not matched to a gene: 7. CDR3 in amino acids: CASSLGQGNYYNEQFF. CDR3 DNA: TGTGCCAGCAGTCTGGGACAGGGGAATTACTACAATGAGCAGTTCTTC.

This clonotype was found many times. The chain recombines TRBV11-2 with TRBJ2-1; 8 nucleotides line up with TRBD2. With 5 bases clipped from V and 5 bases from J, the junction kept 8 bases outside the gene matches. The CDR3 loop spans 15 amino acids. The V gene's germline CDR1 is SGHAT and CDR2 FQNNGV. This CDR3 is CASSQAGEINNEQFF. The CDR3 DNA sequence: TGTGCCAGCAGCCAAGCGGGAGAAATCAACAATGAGCAGTTCTTC.

This clonotype was seen a few times. This chain joins TRBV3-1 and TRBJ2-3; TRBD2 might be the D (6 bases). The CDR3 consists of 17 residues. Germline-derived CDR1 and CDR2 are LGHDT and YNNKEL (reference sequence). Trimming took 3 bases from V and 5 from J, leaving 21 bases between them. The CDR3 sequence is CASSQSSVRQGGDTQYF. CDR3 nucleotide sequence: TGTGCCAGCAGCCAGTCGTCAGTACGGCAGGGAGGAGATACGCAGTATTTT.

A remark on this clonotype: A much more abundant neighbour one base away suggests this may be a read error. The chain links TRBV6-1 to TRBJ1-5; D is ambiguous. The CDR3 contains 14 residues. Germline CDR1 MNHNS, CDR2 SASEGT. The V and J ends lost 4 bases and 6 bases respectively, with 13 bases between them. The CDR3 sequence: CASSGLQWGQPQHF. CDR3 coding DNA: TGTGCCAGCAGTGGACTACAGTGGGGTCAGCCCCAGCATTTT.

This clonotype was found many times. The V and J genes are TRBV20-1 and TRBJ2-1; D unresolved. Trimming left V 3 bases short and J 5 bases short, with 5 bases between. The CDR3 is 11 residues long. Germline CDR1 reads DFQATT; CDR2 reads SNEGSKA (reference sequence). CDR3 in DNA: TGCAGTGCTAGTGGGAACAATGAGCAGTTCTTC. The encoded protein is CSASGNNEQFF.

In this sample, this clonotype turned up many times. This chain links TRBV3-1 with TRBJ2-3, with D uncertain. V was trimmed by 4 bases and J by 7 bases, leaving 6 bases between them. The CDR3 extends over 11 amino acids. Germline CDR1 and CDR2: LGHDT and YNNKEL (reference sequence). The CDR3 is CASSLFNTQYF. In DNA, the CDR3 is TGTGCCAGCAGCCTTTTCAATACGCAGTATTTT.

This clonotype was counted only a few times. This rearrangement joins TRBV9 to TRBJ2-1, with D possibly TRBD1 on 6 matching bases. Trimming left V 0 bases short and J 2 bases short, with 15 bases between. Germline-derived CDR1 and CDR2 are SGDLS and YYNGEE. CDR3 length: 17 amino acids. In DNA form, the CDR3 reads TGTGCCAGCAGCGTAGACAGGACAGAAATCCCCTACAATGAGCAGTTCTTC. As protein: CASSVDRTEIPYNEQFF.

This clonotype was recorded at least ten times. This rearrangement joins TRBV9 to TRBJ1-1; D is unresolved. This CDR3 is 14 amino acids long. The V end was cut by 0 bases, the J end by 3 bases, with 9 bases between. Germline V gene data show CDR1 as SGDLS and CDR2 as YYNGEE. The CDR3: CASSVEGWDTEAFF. CDR3 DNA sequence: TGTGCCAGCAGCGTAGAAGGATGGGACACTGAAGCTTTCTTT. Combining the CDR3 with reference TRBV9 and TRBJ1-1 gives the whole variable domain DSGVTQTPKHLITATGQRVTLRCSPRSGDLSVYWYQQSLDQGLQFLIQYYNGEERAKGNILERFSAQQFPDLHSELNLSSLELGDSALYFCASSVEGWDTEAFFGQGTRLTVV.

This clonotype came up a few times. J is TRBJ2-6 and V is TRBV2; D not resolved. The CDR3 loop spans 13 amino acids. Trimming stripped 8 bases from V and 0 bases from J, with 5 bases between. CDR1 and CDR2 (germline): SNHLY, FYNNEI. Here the CDR3 reads CASARSGANVLTF. CDR3 in DNA: TGTGCCAGCGCCCGCTCTGGGGCCAACGTCCTGACTTTC.

This clonotype showed up many times. The rearrangement uses TRBV5-1 and TRBJ1-1; TRBD1 might be the D (5 bases). Germline assignment: CDR1 SGHRS and CDR2 YFSETQ. V was cut by 4 bases and J by 2 bases, with 21 bases left in between. The CDR3 spans 17 residues. CDR3 loop: CASSRRPLTELNTEAFF. CDR3 nucleotides: TGCGCCAGCAGCAGGCGGCCACTGACAGAACTTAACACTGAAGCTTTCTTT.

This clonotype has a handful of counts. The V and J genes are TRBV20-1 and TRBJ1-5; a possible D gene is TRBD1 (5 bases). Trimming took 3 bases from V and 2 from J, leaving 8 bases between them. CDR1 is DFQATT and CDR2 is SNEGSKA in the germline V gene (reference sequence). This CDR3 comprises 13 residues. CDR3 nucleotides: TGCAGTGCTAGGACAGCCGGCAATCAGCCCCAGCATTTT. It is translated as CSARTAGNQPQHF.

This clonotype was counted at least ten times. The chain recombines TRBV30 with TRBJ2-1; D gene unclear. Deletions cut 5 bases from V and 5 bases from J, with 13 bases between. Germline V gives CDR1 GTSNPN, CDR2 SVGIG (reference sequence). There are 13 residues in the CDR3. The CDR3 loop reads CAWSAVLNNEQFF. CDR3 DNA: TGTGCCTGGTCCGCTGTCTTAAACAATGAGCAGTTCTTC. Based on the CDR3 plus reference TRBV30 and TRBJ2-1, the full variable domain is SQTIHQWPATLVQPVGSPLSLECTVEGTSNPNLYWYRQAAGRGLQLLFYSVGIGQISSEVPQNLSASRPQDRQFILSSKKLLLSDSGFYLCAWSAVLNNEQFFGPGTRLTVL.

This clonotype has a count of ten or more. The chain carries TRBV5-1 and TRBJ1-2; a possible D gene is TRBD1 (6 bases). From germline, CDR1 is SGHRS and CDR2 YFSETQ. The CDR3 runs to 13 residues. The V gene lost 5 bases and the J gene lost 2 bases, with 10 bases spanning the gap. CDR3 residues: CASSHGTNYGYTF. CDR3 DNA sequence: TGCGCCAGCAGTCATGGGACAAACTATGGCTACACCTTC.

This clonotype was counted at least ten times. The genes are TRBV20-1 and TRBJ2-7; no firm D call. Germline V gene lookup returns CDR1 DFQATT and CDR2 SNEGSKA (reference sequence). Trimming removed 3 bases from V and 0 bases from J, with 6 bases in between. This CDR3 is built from 12 residues. The CDR3 sequence is CSASFDSYEQYF. The CDR3 nucleotides read TGCAGTGCTAGTTTTGACTCCTACGAGCAGTACTTC.

The chain recombines TRBV9 with TRBJ2-1, with a tentative D call TRBD2 (6 bases). Trimming left V 6 bases short and J 4 bases short, with 14 bases between. The CDR3 length is 14 residues. Per germline, CDR1 SGDLS and CDR2 YYNGEE. The CDR3 nucleotides read TGTGCCAGCAAGAGCGGGTTGAGGTACAATGAGCAGTTCTTC. It specifies CASKSGLRYNEQFF.

This clonotype was seen a handful of times. This sequence may be a read error, since a much larger clone differs from it by one base. V and J are TRBV28 and TRBJ1-2; no firm D call. The CDR3 has 15 residues. Between the trimmed V and J ends, which lost 2 bases and 0 bases, there was a span of 10 bases. Germline lookup yields CDR1 MDHEN and CDR2 SYDVKM. CDR3 loop: CASSLPPRSNYGYTF. In DNA form, the CDR3 reads TGTGCCAGCAGTTTACCCCCACGTTCTAACTATGGCTACACCTTC.

Details on this clonotype: A far larger clone is only one base removed, so a read error is likely. The chain uses TRBV7-6 and TRBJ2-7, with no clear D. CDR1 and CDR2 from the germline V gene are SGHVS and FNYEAQ. This CDR3 is 13 amino acids long. V lost 1 base and J 0 bases, leaving 4 bases between the germline ends. Here the CDR3 reads CASSLDPSYEQYF. The CDR3 nucleotides are TGTGCCAGCAGCTTAGACCCCTCCTACGAGCAGTACTTC. The whole variable domain, remainder taken from reference TRBV7-6 and TRBJ2-7, is GAGVSQSPRYKVTKRGQDVALRCDPISGHVSLYWYRQALGQGPEFLTYFNYEAQQDKSGLPNDRFSAERPEGSISTLTIQRTEQRDSAMYRCASSLDPSYEQYFGPGTRLTVT.

The V call is TRBV27, the J call TRBJ1-2, with TRBD1 as a possible D gene (6 bases). V gave up 5 bases and J gave up 6 bases, with 13 bases separating them. The CDR3 is made up of 13 amino acids. CDR1 and CDR2 from the germline V gene are MNHEY and SMNVEV (reference sequence). The CDR3 protein is CASSPTGPHGYTF. The CDR3 DNA sequence: TGTGCCAGCAGTCCGACAGGACCTCATGGCTACACCTTC.